Listed below are T cell receptor beta chains from one sample, sequenced in a study of blood T cell repertoires in COVID-19. The assay was immunoSEQ multiplex PCR, and TCRdb's table has in-frame clones only and misses some. The sample has a few hundred thousand clones; approximately 82% are singletons. The sample comprised peripheral blood. The receptors come from a woman aged 35 to 49 who had recovered from COVID-19. Both conserved end residues are trimmed from each CDR3.

j_call v_call cdr3_aa
TRBJ2-2 TRBV12-3/TRBV12-4 ASAPLTGELF
TRBJ1-1 TRBV25-1 ASSDRGNTEAF
TRBJ1-1 TRBV7-9 ASSFQDMNTEAF
TRBJ2-7 TRBV2 ASSEAVRGYYEQY
TRBJ2-7 TRBV7-6 ASSLAEGQGSYEQY
TRBJ2-7 TRBV30 AWSPGIGSYEQY
TRBJ1-1 TRBV7-2 ASSLQGVGAEAF
TRBJ2-3 TRBV30 AWSTPGGQLGDTQY
TRBJ2-5 TRBV27 TSSLLRTSGQETQY
TRBJ1-2 TRBV2 ASGDKANYGYT
TRBJ2-1 TRBV6-2/TRBV6-3 ASSWGQGYYNEQF
TRBJ1-5 TRBV6-5 ASSNGDQPQH
TRBJ2-7 TRBV18 ASSPAGGSSYEQY
TRBJ1-2 TRBV4-2 ASSQEPTGDLYGYT
TRBJ1-2 TRBV7-8 ASSLSATGDYGYT
TRBJ1-1 TRBV6-2/TRBV6-3 ASSLTPDRDEAF
TRBJ1-6 TRBV5-6 ASSLAAGTGANSPLH
TRBJ1-2 TRBV7-8 ASSYRGGEDYGYT